A single sample gave rise to the 5 T cell receptor beta chains below, sequenced in a study of CD8 T cells in Susac syndrome. Random hexamers were used to reverse transcribe an amount of about 0.45 to 1 ug RNA. MiXCR, run by TCRdb on the immunoSEQ multiplex PCR reads, gives a single entry per CDR3 protein. The profile shows more than 150,000 distinct CDR3 sequences, approximately 95% of them singletons. Sequencing was carried out using CD4+ T cells from PBMCs. The source is a human donor with Susac syndrome.

This clonotype has just one count. The J gene is TRBJ1-1, the V gene TRBV6-5; 7 bases are shared with TRBD1. This CDR3 has 15 residues. Trimming cost V 6 bases and J 11 bases; bases outside gene matches: 18. The germline V gene encodes CDR1 MNHEY and CDR2 SVGAGI. The CDR3 here is CASRAAQVAGQRAFF. The CDR3 DNA sequence: TGTGCCAGCAGAGCGGCCCAGGTGGCGGGACAGCGCGCTTTCTTT.

This chain uses TRBV24-1 with TRBJ2-2; 10 bases fit TRBD2. The CDR3 is 16 amino acids. Germline-derived CDR1 and CDR2 are KGHDR and SFDVKD. The junction had 2 bases not matched to a gene; V was cut back by 5 bases and J by 0 bases. The CDR3 here is CATSGSGGPNTGELFF. CDR3 in DNA: TGTGCCACCAGTGGTAGCGGGGGGCCGAACACCGGGGAGCTGTTTTTT.

The V and J genes are TRBV5-6 and TRBJ2-7; 9 positions match TRBD1. The CDR3 totals 15 residues. V dropped 0 bases and J dropped 6; count of bases not matched to a gene: 7. Looked up from germline, CDR1 is SGHDT and CDR2 is YYEEEE. Written as DNA, the CDR3 is TGTGCCAGCAGCTTGGTCAGGACAGGGGATATCGAGCAGTACTTC. Its translation is CASSLVRTGDIEQYF. The full variable domain, rest sourced from reference TRBV5-6 and TRBJ2-7, is DAGVTQSPTHLIKTRGQQVTLRCSPKSGHDTVSWYQQALGQGPQFIFQYYEEEERQRGNFPDRFSGHQFPNYSSELNVNALLLGDSALYLCASSLVRTGDIEQYFGPGTRLTVT.

This chain uses TRBV19 with TRBJ2-2; D may match TRBD1 or TRBD2 (5 bases each). The CDR3 runs to 13 residues. Trimming took 4 bases from V and 6 from J, leaving 9 bases between them. CDR1 and CDR2 (germline): LNHDA, SQIVND (reference sequence). DNA of the CDR3: TGTGCCAGTAGTACCGGGACCCCCGGGGAGCTGTTTTTT. It encodes CASSTGTPGELFF.

This chain joins TRBV9 and TRBJ2-1, with D uncertain. Trimming shortened V by 0 bases and J by 4 bases, and 17 bases separated the two germline ends. Germline V gene data show CDR1 as SGDLS and CDR2 as YYNGEE. This CDR3 comprises 17 residues. This CDR3 reads CASSVVWWQVSYNEQFF. The DNA for the CDR3 is TGTGCCAGCAGCGTAGTATGGTGGCAGGTATCATACAATGAGCAGTTCTTC. Combining the CDR3 with reference TRBV9 and TRBJ2-1 gives the whole variable domain DSGVTQTPKHLITATGQRVTLRCSPRSGDLSVYWYQQSLDQGLQFLIQYYNGEERAKGNILERFSAQQFPDLHSELNLSSLELGDSALYFCASSVVWWQVSYNEQFFGPGTRLTVL.